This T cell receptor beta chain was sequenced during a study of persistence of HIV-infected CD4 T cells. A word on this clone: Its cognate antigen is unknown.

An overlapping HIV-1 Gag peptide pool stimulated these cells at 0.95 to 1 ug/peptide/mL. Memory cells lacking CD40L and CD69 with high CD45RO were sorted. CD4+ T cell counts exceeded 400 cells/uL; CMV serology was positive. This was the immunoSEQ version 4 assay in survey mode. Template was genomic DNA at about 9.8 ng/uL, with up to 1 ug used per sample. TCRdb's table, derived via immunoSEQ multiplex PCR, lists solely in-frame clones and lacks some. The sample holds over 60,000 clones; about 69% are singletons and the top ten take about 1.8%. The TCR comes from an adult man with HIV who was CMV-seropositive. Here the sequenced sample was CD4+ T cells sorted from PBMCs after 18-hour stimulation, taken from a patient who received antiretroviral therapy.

In nucleotides, the CDR3 is TGTGCCACCAGTGAATCGACAGGGCAAAGGGAAGGCTACACCTTC. Translating gives CATSESTGQREGYTF. The chain couples TRBV24-1 to TRBJ1-2; 7 bases line up with TRBD1. V trimming: 4 bases; J trimming: 8 bases; junction bases outside the gene matches: 12. This CDR3 has 15 residues. Germline loops: CDR1 KGHDR, CDR2 SFDVKD.